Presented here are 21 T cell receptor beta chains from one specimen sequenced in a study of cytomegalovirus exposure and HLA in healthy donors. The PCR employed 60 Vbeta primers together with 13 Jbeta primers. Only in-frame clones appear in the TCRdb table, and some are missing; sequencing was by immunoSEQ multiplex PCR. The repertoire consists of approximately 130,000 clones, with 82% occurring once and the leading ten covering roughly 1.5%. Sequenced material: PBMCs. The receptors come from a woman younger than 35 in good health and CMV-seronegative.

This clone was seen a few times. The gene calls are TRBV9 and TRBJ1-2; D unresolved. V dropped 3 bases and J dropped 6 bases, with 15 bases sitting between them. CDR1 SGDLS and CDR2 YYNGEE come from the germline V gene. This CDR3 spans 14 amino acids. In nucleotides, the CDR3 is TGTGCCAGCAGCGAGCCCCTTCTCCCGGATGGCTACACCTTC. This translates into CASSEPLLPDGYTF.

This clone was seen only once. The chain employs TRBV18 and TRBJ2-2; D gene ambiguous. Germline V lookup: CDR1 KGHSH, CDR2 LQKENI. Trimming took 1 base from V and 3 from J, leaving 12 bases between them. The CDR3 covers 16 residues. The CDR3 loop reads CASSPLKSIHTGELFF. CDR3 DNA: TGTGCCAGCTCACCACTGAAAAGCATCCACACCGGGGAGCTGTTTTTT.

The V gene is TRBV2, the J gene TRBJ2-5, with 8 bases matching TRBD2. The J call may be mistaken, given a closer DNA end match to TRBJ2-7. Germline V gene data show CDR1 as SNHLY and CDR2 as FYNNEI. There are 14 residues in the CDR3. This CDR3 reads CASGGGLARYEQYF. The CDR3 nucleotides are TGTGCCAGCGGTGGAGGACTAGCCCGCTACGAGCAGTACTTC.

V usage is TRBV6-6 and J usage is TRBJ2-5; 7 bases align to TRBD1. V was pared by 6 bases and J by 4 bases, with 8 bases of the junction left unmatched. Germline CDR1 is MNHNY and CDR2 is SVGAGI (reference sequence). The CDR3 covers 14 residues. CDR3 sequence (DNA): TGTGCCAGCAGACCCCAACGACAGGGAGAGACCCAGTACTTC. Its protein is CASRPQRQGETQYF.

The CDR3 loop is CASGWEGINGYTF. CDR3 in DNA: TGTGCTAGTGGGTGGGAGGGAATTAATGGCTACACCTTC. The rearrangement joins TRBV12-5 to TRBJ1-2; D uncertain. Per germline, CDR1 LGHNT and CDR2 FRNRAP. Between the trimmed V and J ends, which lost 6 bases and 6 bases, there was a span of 14 bases. This CDR3 has 13 amino acids.

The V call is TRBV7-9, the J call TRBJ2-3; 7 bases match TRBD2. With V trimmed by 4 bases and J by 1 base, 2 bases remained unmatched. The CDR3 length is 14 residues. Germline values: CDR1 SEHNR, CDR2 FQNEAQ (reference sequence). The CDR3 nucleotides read TGTGCCAGCAGCTCGAGCGGGGGCACAGATACGCAGTATTTT. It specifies CASSSSGGTDTQYF. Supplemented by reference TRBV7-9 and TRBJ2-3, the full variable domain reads DTGVSQNPRHKITKRGQNVTFRCDPISEHNRLYWYRQTLGQGPEFLTYFQNEAQLEKSRLLSDRFSAERPKGSFSTLEIQRTEQGDSAMYLCASSSSGGTDTQYFGPGTRLTVL.

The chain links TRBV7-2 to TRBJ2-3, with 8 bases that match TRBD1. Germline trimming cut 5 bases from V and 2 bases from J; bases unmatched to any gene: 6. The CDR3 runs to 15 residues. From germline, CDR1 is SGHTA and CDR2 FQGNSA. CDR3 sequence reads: CASSPRTGHTDTQYF. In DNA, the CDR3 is TGTGCCAGCAGCCCACGGACAGGGCACACAGATACGCAGTATTTT. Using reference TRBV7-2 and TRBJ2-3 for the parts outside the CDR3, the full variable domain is GAGVSQSPSNKVTEKGKDVELRCDPISGHTALYWYRQSLGQGLEFLIYFQGNSAPDKSGLPSDRFSAERTGGSVSTLTIQRTQQEDSAVYLCASSPRTGHTDTQYFGPGTRLTVL.

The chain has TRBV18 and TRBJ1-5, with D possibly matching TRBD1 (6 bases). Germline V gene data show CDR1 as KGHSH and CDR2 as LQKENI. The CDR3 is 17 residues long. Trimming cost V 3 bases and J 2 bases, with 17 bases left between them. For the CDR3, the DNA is TGTGCCAGCTCACCCCCGGGGGGGGGCAGGGGCAATCAGCCCCAGCATTTT. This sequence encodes CASSPPGGGRGNQPQHF.

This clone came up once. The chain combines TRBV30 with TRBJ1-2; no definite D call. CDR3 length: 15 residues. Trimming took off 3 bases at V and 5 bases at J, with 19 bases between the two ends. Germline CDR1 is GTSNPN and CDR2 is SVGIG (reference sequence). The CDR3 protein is CAWRAGRGSSYGYTF. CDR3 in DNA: TGTGCCTGGAGGGCTGGCAGAGGGAGTAGTTATGGCTACACCTTC.

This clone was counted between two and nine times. This CDR3 reads CASSIGQGINEKLFF. The CDR3 bases are TGTGCCAGTAGTATCGGACAGGGGATTAATGAAAAACTGTTTTTT. The gene calls are TRBV19 and TRBJ1-4; 9 bases match TRBD1. The CDR3 sequence is 15 residues long. Trimming at V came to 3 bases and at J to 4 bases, leaving 3 bases not matched to a gene. CDR1 is LNHDA and CDR2 is SQIVND in the germline V gene (reference sequence).

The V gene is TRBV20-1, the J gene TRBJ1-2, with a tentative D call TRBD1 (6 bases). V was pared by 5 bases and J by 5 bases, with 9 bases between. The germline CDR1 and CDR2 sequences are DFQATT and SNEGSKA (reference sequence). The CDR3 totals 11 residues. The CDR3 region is CSAHTGYGYTF. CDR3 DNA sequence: TGCAGTGCTCACACAGGGTATGGCTACACCTTC.

The CDR3 nucleotides are TGTGCCAGCAACTGGAGTTACGATGAGCAGTTCTTC. Translated: CASNWSYDEQFF. V gene TRBV2 combines with J gene TRBJ2-1; D remains unclear. Looked up from germline, CDR1 is SNHLY and CDR2 is FYNNEI. The V and J ends lost 7 bases and 8 bases respectively, with 12 bases between them. The CDR3 sequence is 12 residues long.

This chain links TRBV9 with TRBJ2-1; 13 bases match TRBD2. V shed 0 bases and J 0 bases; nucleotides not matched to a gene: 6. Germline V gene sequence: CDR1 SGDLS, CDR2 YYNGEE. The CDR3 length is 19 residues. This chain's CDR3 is CASSVGLAGGPSSYNEQFF. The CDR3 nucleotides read TGTGCCAGCAGCGTAGGACTAGCGGGGGGCCCAAGCTCCTACAATGAGCAGTTCTTC.

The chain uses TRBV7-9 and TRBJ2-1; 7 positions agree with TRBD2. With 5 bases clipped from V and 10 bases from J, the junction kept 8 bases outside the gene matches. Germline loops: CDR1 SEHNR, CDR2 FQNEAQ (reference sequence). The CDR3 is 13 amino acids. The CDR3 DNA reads TGTGCCAGCAGCCCCCGGGAGGCTCTGGAGCAGTTCTTC. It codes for CASSPREALEQFF.

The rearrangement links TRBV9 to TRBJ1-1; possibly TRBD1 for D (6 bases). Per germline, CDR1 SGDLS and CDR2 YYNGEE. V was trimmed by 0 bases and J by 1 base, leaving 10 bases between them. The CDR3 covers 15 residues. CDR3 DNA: TGTGCCAGCAGCGTAGGTGCAGGGGAGAACACTGAAGCTTTCTTT. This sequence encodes CASSVGAGENTEAFF. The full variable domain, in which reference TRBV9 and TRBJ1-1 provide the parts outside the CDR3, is DSGVTQTPKHLITATGQRVTLRCSPRSGDLSVYWYQQSLDQGLQFLIQYYNGEERAKGNILERFSAQQFPDLHSELNLSSLELGDSALYFCASSVGAGENTEAFFGQGTRLTVV.

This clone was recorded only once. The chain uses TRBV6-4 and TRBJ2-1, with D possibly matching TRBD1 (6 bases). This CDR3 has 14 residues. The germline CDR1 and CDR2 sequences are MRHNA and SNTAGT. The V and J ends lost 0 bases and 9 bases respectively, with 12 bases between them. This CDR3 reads CASSDSSQGIEQFF. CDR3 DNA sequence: TGTGCCAGCAGTGACTCGAGTCAGGGGATTGAGCAGTTCTTC.

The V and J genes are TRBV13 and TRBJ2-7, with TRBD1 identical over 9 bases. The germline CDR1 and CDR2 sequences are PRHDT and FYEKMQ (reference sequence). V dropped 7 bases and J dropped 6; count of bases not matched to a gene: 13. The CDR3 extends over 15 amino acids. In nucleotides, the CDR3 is TGTGCCAGCACCCCCCCCGGGACAGGGACAATCGAGCAGTACTTC. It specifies CASTPPGTGTIEQYF.

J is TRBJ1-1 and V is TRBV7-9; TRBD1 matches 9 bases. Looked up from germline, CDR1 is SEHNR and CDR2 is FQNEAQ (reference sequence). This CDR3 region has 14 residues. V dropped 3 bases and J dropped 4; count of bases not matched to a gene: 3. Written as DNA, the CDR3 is TGTGCCAGCAGCTTGGGACAGGGCACCACTGAAGCTTTCTTT. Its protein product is CASSLGQGTTEAFF.

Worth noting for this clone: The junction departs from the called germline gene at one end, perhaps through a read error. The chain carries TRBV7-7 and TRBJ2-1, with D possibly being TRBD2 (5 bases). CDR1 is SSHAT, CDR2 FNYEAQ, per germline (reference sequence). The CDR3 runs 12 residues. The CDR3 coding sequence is TGTGCTAGCAGCTCACCGGCGGGTGAGCAGTTCTTC. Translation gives CASSSPAGEQFF. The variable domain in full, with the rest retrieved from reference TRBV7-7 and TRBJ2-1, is GAGVSQSPRYKVTKRGQDVTLRCDPISSHATLYWYQQALGQGPEFLTYFNYEAQPDKSGLPSDRFSAERPEGSISTLTIQRTEQRDSAMYRCASSSPAGEQFFGPGTRLTVL.

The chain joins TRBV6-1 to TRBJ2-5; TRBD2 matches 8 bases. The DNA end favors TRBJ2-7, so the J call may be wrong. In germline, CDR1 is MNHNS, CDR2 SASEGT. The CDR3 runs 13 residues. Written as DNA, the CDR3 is TGTGCCAGCAAACTAGCGGAAAACTACGAGCAGTACTTC. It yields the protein CASKLAENYEQYF.

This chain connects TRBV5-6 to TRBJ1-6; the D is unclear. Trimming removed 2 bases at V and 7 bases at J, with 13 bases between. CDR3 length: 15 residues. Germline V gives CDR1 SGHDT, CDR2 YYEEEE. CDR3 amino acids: CASSFLRARNSPLHF. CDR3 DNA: TGTGCCAGCAGCTTTTTGAGGGCAAGAAATTCACCCCTCCACTTT. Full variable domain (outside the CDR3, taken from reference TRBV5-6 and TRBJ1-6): DAGVTQSPTHLIKTRGQQVTLRCSPKSGHDTVSWYQQALGQGPQFIFQYYEEEERQRGNFPDRFSGHQFPNYSSELNVNALLLGDSALYLCASSFLRARNSPLHFGNGTRLTVT.